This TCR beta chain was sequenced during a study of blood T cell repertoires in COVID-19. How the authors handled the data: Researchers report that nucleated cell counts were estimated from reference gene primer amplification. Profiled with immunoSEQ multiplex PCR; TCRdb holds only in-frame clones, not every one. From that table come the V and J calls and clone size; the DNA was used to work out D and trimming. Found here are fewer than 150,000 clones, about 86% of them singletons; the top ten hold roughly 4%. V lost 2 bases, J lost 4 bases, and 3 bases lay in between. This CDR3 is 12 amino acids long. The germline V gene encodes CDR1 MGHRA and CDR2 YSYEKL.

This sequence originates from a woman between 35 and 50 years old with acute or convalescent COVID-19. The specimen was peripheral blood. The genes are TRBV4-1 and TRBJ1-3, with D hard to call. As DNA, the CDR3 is TGCGCCAGCAGCCAAAGCGGAAACACCATATATTTT. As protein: CASSQSGNTIYF.